This T cell receptor beta chain originates from a study of graft-versus-host responses after intestinal transplantation. Broader study findings: High graft-versus-host to host-versus-graft T cell clonal ratios marked allografts of patients with graft-donor macrochimerism.

As to this clone: Its antigen is still unknown.

This table comes from immunoSEQ multiplex PCR, and its TCRdb copy is limited to in-frame clones, with some not included. The data show around 69,000 clones, roughly 90% seen once. This receptor was taken from a human donor who was the organ donor for an intestinal transplant. The sequencing here drew on unstimulated CD8+ T cells sorted from spleen or lymph node cells, taken before transplant.

The CDR3 spells CASSSGLAGEGYGELFF. The CDR3 DNA is TGCGCCAGCAGCTCAGGACTAGCGGGGGAAGGGTACGGGGAGCTGTTTTTT. V usage is TRBV5-1 and J usage is TRBJ2-2, with 13 bases identical to TRBD2. The CDR3 totals 17 residues. Per the germline V gene, CDR1 is SGHRS and CDR2 is YFSETQ. Trimming removed 3 bases from V and 7 bases from J; junction bases left unmatched: 9.